The 13 T cell receptor beta chains reported below all come from one sample, sequenced in a study of brain T cells in children with intractable seizures. Time point of the sample: blood from clinic visit 5 months post-surgery; TSC patient then seizure free. Data came from immunoSEQ multiplex PCR; TCRdb stores just in-frame clones and leaves some out. The table records about 340,000 clones, 93% of them present only once. The sequencing used peripheral blood, collected 4 to 5 months after surgery. The origin of the receptors is a boy in the first two years of life with tuberous sclerosis and intractable seizures.

The chain combines TRBV29-1 with TRBJ1-1, with unresolved D. The V gene lost 4 bases and the J gene lost 4 bases, with 7 bases spanning the gap. The CDR3 consists of 11 residues. CDR1 and CDR2 from the germline V gene are SQVTM and ANQGSEA. CDR3 in amino acids: CSVVGVTEAFF. CDR3 sequence (DNA): TGCAGCGTTGTCGGGGTCACTGAAGCTTTCTTT.

The rearrangement uses TRBV2 and TRBJ2-7, with unresolved D. This CDR3 region has 15 residues. Trimming took 3 bases from V and 2 from J, leaving 14 bases between them. Germline V gene sequence: CDR1 SNHLY, CDR2 FYNNEI. CDR3 protein: CASSEDGRRAYEQYF. The CDR3 DNA reads as TGTGCCAGCAGTGAGGATGGCAGGCGTGCCTACGAGCAGTACTTC. The variable domain in full, completed from reference TRBV2 and TRBJ2-7, reads EPEVTQTPSHQVTQMGQEVILRCVPISNHLYFYWYRQILGQKVEFLVSFYNNEISEKSEIFDDQFSVERPDGSNFTLKIRSTKLEDSAMYFCASSEDGRRAYEQYFGPGTRLTVT.

This clone came up a few times. The gene calls are TRBV30 and TRBJ1-6; 9 bases map to TRBD1. Per germline, CDR1 GTSNPN and CDR2 SVGIG (reference sequence). With 4 bases clipped from V and 5 bases from J, the junction kept 3 bases outside the gene matches. The CDR3 runs 14 residues. The CDR3, as DNA: TGTGCCTGGAACAGGGGGCGGAATAATTCACCCCTCCACTTT. The encoded protein is CAWNRGRNNSPLHF. Looking up the rest from reference TRBV30 and TRBJ1-6 gives the full variable domain: SQTIHQWPATLVQPVGSPLSLECTVEGTSNPNLYWYRQAAGRGLQLLFYSVGIGQISSEVPQNLSASRPQDRQFILSSKKLLLSDSGFYLCAWNRGRNNSPLHFGNGTRLTVT.

The chain carries TRBV6-6 and TRBJ2-7, with 9 positions matching TRBD1. Per germline, CDR1 MNHNY and CDR2 SVGAGI (reference sequence). Trimming at V came to 2 bases and at J to 3 bases, leaving 5 bases not matched to a gene. The CDR3 consists of 15 residues. The CDR3, as DNA: TGTGCCAGCAGTTACGGGGACAGGGATTACTACGAGCAGTACTTC. Translated, it gives CASSYGDRDYYEQYF.

CDR3 residues: CAISPGQGWAGELFF. In DNA, the CDR3 is TGTGCCATCAGCCCAGGACAGGGGTGGGCCGGGGAGCTGTTTTTT. This chain connects TRBV10-3 to TRBJ2-2, with 9 bases fitting TRBD1. Germline values: CDR1 ENHRY, CDR2 SYGVKD. Trimming removed 6 bases from V and 6 bases from J; junction bases left unmatched: 8. The CDR3 has 15 amino acids.

This rearrangement joins TRBV4-1 to TRBJ2-2, with D possibly TRBD2 on 5 matching bases. The germline V gene encodes CDR1 MGHRA and CDR2 YSYEKL. V lost 0 bases, J lost 6 bases, and 11 bases lay in between. CDR3 length equals 15 residues. CDR3 in amino acids: CASSQDLASAGELFF. CDR3 coding DNA: TGCGCCAGCAGCCAAGATCTAGCTTCAGCCGGGGAGCTGTTTTTT.

CDR3 nucleotide sequence: TGTGCCAGCAGCTCCGGACAGGGGCCCGGGGAGCTGTTTTTT. Protein: CASSSGQGPGELFF. The rearrangement joins TRBV11-2 to TRBJ2-2, with TRBD1 matching over 9 bases. The V segment lost 4 bases and the J segment 6 bases; nucleotides outside the gene matches: 3. Germline V gene sequence: CDR1 SGHAT, CDR2 FQNNGV. The CDR3 loop spans 14 amino acids. The full variable domain, its missing parts supplied by reference TRBV11-2 and TRBJ2-2, is EAGVAQSPRYKIIEKRQSVAFWCNPISGHATLYWYQQILGQGPKLLIQFQNNGVVDDSQLPKDRFSAERLKGVDSTLKIQPAKLEDSAVYLCASSSGQGPGELFFGEGSRLTVL.

This clone was detected only once. The chain links TRBV7-9 to TRBJ2-2; a possible D gene is TRBD1 (6 bases). Trimming pared 11 bases from V and 1 base from J, leaving 11 bases between. CDR3 length: 13 residues. Germline CDR1 SEHNR, CDR2 FQNEAQ (reference sequence). The CDR3 bases are TGTGCCTGCCGACAGGTGAACACCGGGGAGCTGTTTTTT. The encoded protein is CACRQVNTGELFF. The entire variable domain, with the rest obtained from reference TRBV7-9 and TRBJ2-2, is as follows: DTGVSQNPRHKITKRGQNVTFRCDPISEHNRLYWYRQTLGQGPEFLTYFQNEAQLEKSRLLSDRFSAERPKGSFSTLEIQRTEQGDSAMYLCACRQVNTGELFFGEGSRLTVL.

This chain links TRBV19 with TRBJ2-6, with D tentatively TRBD2 (6 bases). Germline V CDR1 and CDR2: LNHDA, SQIVND (reference sequence). CDR3 length: 15 residues. V dropped 7 bases and J dropped 1 base, with 11 bases sitting between them. DNA for the CDR3: TGTGCCAGTACCCATGGGGGGTCTGGGGCCAACGTCCTGACTTTC. This sequence encodes CASTHGGSGANVLTF.

This clone was picked up one time. The V and J genes are TRBV6-5 and TRBJ2-1; D remains ambiguous. The CDR3 is 16 residues long. Per germline, CDR1 MNHEY and CDR2 SVGAGI. V shed 3 bases and J shed 3 bases, with 15 bases lying between them. CDR3 region: CASSYLSILRYNEQFF. The CDR3 DNA sequence: TGTGCCAGCAGTTATCTCTCCATCCTACGCTACAATGAGCAGTTCTTC.

This chain connects TRBV5-1 to TRBJ2-3, with D hard to call. The CDR3 covers 14 residues. In germline, CDR1 is SGHRS, CDR2 YFSETQ. The germline V and J ends were trimmed by 0 bases and 2 bases, with 7 bases remaining between them. CDR3 region: CASSLGSNTDTQYF. The CDR3 nucleotides are TGCGCCAGCAGCTTGGGGTCGAACACAGATACGCAGTATTTT.

The chain couples TRBV5-4 to TRBJ2-7; D may be TRBD1 or TRBD2 (5 bases each). The V and J ends lost 3 bases and 2 bases respectively, with 9 bases between them. The CDR3 is made up of 13 amino acids. Germline assignment: CDR1 SGHNT and CDR2 YYREEE (reference sequence). The CDR3 sequence: CASSSGPAYEQYF. The CDR3 DNA is TGTGCCAGCAGCTCGGGACCGGCCTACGAGCAGTACTTC. The whole variable domain, filled in from reference TRBV5-4 and TRBJ2-7, reads ETGVTQSPTHLIKTRGQQVTLRCSSQSGHNTVSWYQQALGQGPQFIFQYYREEENGRGNFPPRFSGLQFPNYSSELNVNALELDDSALYLCASSSGPAYEQYFGPGTRLTVT.

The CDR3 is CSVVRRGGADEQFF. The CDR3 bases are TGCAGCGTGGTCAGGCGCGGGGGGGCTGATGAGCAGTTCTTC. V is TRBV29-1 and J is TRBJ2-1; the match to TRBD2 covers 9 bases. Germline V gene lookup returns CDR1 SQVTM and CDR2 ANQGSEA. CDR3 length: 14 amino acids. The V segment lost 6 bases and the J segment 8 bases; nucleotides outside the gene matches: 11.